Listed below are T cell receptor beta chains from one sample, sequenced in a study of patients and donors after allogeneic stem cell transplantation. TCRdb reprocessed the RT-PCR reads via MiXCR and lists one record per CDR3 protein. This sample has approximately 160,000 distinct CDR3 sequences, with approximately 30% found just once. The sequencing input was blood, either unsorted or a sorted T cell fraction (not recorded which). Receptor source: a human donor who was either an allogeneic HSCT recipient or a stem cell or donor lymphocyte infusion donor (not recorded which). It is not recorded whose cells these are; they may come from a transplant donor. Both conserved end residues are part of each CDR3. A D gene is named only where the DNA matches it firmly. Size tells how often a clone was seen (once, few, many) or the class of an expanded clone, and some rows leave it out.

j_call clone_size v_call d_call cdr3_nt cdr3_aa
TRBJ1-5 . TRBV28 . TGTGCCAGCAGTTCCCCGGACAGACAAAATCAGCCCCAGCATTTT CASSSPDRQNQPQHF
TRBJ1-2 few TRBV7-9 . TGTGCCAGCAGCTTAGTGGGGGGACTCGTCGTGGGATATGGCTACACCTTC CASSLVGGLVVGYGYTF
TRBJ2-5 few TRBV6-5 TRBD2 TGTGCCAGCAGTTCTCTAGCGGGAGGGCCTGGGACCCAGTACTTC CASSSLAGGPGTQYF
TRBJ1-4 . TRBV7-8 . TGTGCCAGCAGCCCCGGGGCCCAGCCCCTTGAAAAACTGTTTTTT CASSPGAQPLEKLFF
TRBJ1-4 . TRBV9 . TGTGCCAGCAGCGTAGCTACAGGACCCGATGAAAAACTGTTTTTT CASSVATGPDEKLFF
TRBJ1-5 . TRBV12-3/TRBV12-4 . TGTGCCAGCAGTTTAGAGTCCAGGATCGGGCCCCAGCATTTT CASSLESRIGPQHF
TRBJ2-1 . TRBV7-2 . TGTGCCAGCAGCTTAGCGGCGGGAAACTACAATGAGCAGTTCTTC CASSLAAGNYNEQFF
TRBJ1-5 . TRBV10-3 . TGTGCCATCAGTTCCACAGGTGGGAGCAATCAGCCCCAGCATTTT CAISSTGGSNQPQHF
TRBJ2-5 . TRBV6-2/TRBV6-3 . TGTGCCAGCAGTTCGGTCCACTGGGAGACCCAGTACTTC CASSSVHWETQYF
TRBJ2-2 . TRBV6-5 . TGTGCCAGCAGTTATTGGTCTATCGGGACCGGGGAGCTGTTTTTT CASSYWSIGTGELFF
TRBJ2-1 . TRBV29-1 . TGCAGCGCAAGGAGGGCGGGTACCTACAATGAGCAGTTCTTC CSARRAGTYNEQFF
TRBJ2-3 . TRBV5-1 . TGCGCCAGCACCGCGGACAGCACAGATACGCAGTATTTT CASTADSTDTQYF
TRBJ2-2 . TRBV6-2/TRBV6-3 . TGTGCCAGCAGTTCAATCATCACGGGACTTAACACCGGGGAGCTGTTTTTT CASSSIITGLNTGELFF
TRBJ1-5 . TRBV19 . TGTGCCAGTAGTATTTCGGGGTTGGTGCCCCAGCATTTT CASSISGLVPQHF
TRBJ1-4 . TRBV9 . TGTGCCAGCAGCGCGTACAGTAATGAAAAACTGTTTTTT CASSAYSNEKLFF
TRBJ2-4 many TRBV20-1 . TGCAGTGCTAGCCTAGCCCGAAACATTCAGTACTTC CSASLARNIQYF
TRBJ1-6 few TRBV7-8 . TGTGCCAGCAGCTTCTCCGGGACGCAGGGTTCACCCCTCCACTTT CASSFSGTQGSPLHF
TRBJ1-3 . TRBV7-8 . TGTGCCAGCGCGGTCGCAAACACCATATATTTT CASAVANTIYF
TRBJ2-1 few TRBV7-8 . TGTGCCAGCAGCTTAGCGTCCGTCAACAATGAGCAGTTCTTC CASSLASVNNEQFF